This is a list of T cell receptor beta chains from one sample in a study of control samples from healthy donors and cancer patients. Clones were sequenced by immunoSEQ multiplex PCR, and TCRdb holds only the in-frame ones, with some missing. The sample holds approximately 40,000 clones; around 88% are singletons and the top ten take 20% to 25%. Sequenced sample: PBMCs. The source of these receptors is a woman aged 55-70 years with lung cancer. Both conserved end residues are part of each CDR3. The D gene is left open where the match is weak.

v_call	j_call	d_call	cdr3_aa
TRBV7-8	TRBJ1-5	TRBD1	CASSPGGTGQPQHF
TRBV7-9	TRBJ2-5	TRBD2	CASSSGLAGGQETQYF
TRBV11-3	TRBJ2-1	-	CASSPDPLYNEQFF
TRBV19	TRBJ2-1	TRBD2	CASSILAGDVNEQFF
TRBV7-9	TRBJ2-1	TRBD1	CASDQPYGQGENNEQFF
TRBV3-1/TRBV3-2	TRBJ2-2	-	CASSVPTRNTGELFF
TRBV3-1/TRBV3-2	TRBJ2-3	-	CASSLETDTQYF
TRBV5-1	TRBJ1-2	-	CASSLMTANYGYTF
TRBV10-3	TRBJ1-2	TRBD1	CAISEPVTGRDYGYTF
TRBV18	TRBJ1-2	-	CASSPSLGYTF
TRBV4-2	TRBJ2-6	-	CASSGGGLSGANVLTF
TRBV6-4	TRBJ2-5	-	CASIRLHPQETQYF
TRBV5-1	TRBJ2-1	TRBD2	CASSRLAGEGGEQFF
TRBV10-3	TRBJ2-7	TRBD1	CAIQDRARYNEQYF
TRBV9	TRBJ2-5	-	CASSVGEETQYF
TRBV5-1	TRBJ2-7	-	CASSLVDNAYEQYF
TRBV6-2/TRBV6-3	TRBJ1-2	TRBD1	CASSLGQTDYTF
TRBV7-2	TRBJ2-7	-	CASSTDSYEQYF
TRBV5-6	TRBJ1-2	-	CASSLWDYGYTF
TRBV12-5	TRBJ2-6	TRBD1	CASGLVFRTGIGANVLTF
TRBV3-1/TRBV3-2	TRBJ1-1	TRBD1	CASSQQGWTEAFF
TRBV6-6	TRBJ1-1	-	CASSYGTEAFF
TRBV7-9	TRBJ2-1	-	CASSLRDSTYNEQFF
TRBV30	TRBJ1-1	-	CTWVGGDTEAFF
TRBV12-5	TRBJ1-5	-	CASGFGGQPQHF
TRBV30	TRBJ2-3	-	CAWSVPGGTQYF
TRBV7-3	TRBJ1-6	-	CASSLMDRSSPLHF
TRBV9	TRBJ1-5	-	CASSEGSRGPQHF
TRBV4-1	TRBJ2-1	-	CASSQDSVFYEQFF